The 9 T cell receptor beta chains below all came from one sample that was sequenced in a study of radiation and T cells in renal cell carcinoma. The data were produced by immunoSEQ multiplex PCR, yet TCRdb's version contains in-frame clones alone and is incomplete. The sample yields 150,000 to 200,000 clones, about 87% seen once. Stated time point: blood 4 weeks post-SBRT, at nephrectomy. Noted treatment: 15 Gy SBRT to primary tumor, nephrectomy 4 weeks later. The sample was blood, taken from a patient whose treatment included radiotherapy and nephrectomy. These receptor sequences come from a woman aged 50 to 65 with renal cell carcinoma.

The table lists this clone with a few counts. The rearrangement joins TRBV5-1 to TRBJ1-6; 7 nucleotides match TRBD1. V was clipped by 2 bases and J by 6 bases; unmatched bases: 5. Germline CDR1 and CDR2: SGHRS and YFSETQ. The CDR3 totals 15 residues. In DNA form, the CDR3 reads TGCGCCAGCAGCTTTACGACAGGGAGTAATTCACCCCTCCACTTT. It encodes CASSFTTGSNSPLHF.

This chain connects TRBV19 to TRBJ2-7; 8 bases line up with TRBD1. There are 13 residues in the CDR3. The J segment lost 3 bases and the V segment lost 4 bases, leaving 2 bases of the junction unmatched. Germline V gene sequence: CDR1 LNHDA, CDR2 SQIVND (reference sequence). CDR3 DNA sequence: TGTGCCAGTAGTAGAGGACAGGGCTACGAGCAGTACTTC. This gives the protein CASSRGQGYEQYF. The full variable domain, its missing parts supplied by reference TRBV19 and TRBJ2-7, is DGGITQSPKYLFRKEGQNVTLSCEQNLNHDAMYWYRQDPGQGLRLIYYSQIVNDFQKGDIAEGYSVSREKKESFPLTVTSAQKNPTAFYLCASSRGQGYEQYFGPGTRLTVT.

The rearrangement uses TRBV9 and TRBJ2-2; 14 bases line up with TRBD2. The CDR3 extends over 16 amino acids. The V gene's germline CDR1 is SGDLS and CDR2 YYNGEE. The junction had 4 bases not matched to a gene; V was cut back by 4 bases and J by 5 bases. This chain's CDR3 is CASSRRTSGGTGELFF. The CDR3 DNA is TGTGCCAGCAGCAGACGGACTAGCGGGGGGACCGGGGAGCTGTTTTTT.

The genes are TRBV7-6 and TRBJ2-3, with D perhaps assigned TRBD1 or TRBD2 (5 bases each). Germline CDR1 SGHVS, CDR2 FNYEAQ. Trimming stripped 1 base from V and 5 bases from J, with 19 bases between. The CDR3 length is 17 residues. The CDR3 loop reads CASSLERDGRRRDTQYF. The CDR3 DNA sequence: TGTGCCAGCAGCTTAGAGAGGGACGGACGCAGGAGAGATACGCAGTATTTT.

This clone was seen a few times. This chain links TRBV7-2 with TRBJ1-2; TRBD1 aligns across 7 bases. The CDR3 is made up of 14 amino acids. Looked up from germline, CDR1 is SGHTA and CDR2 is FQGNSA. The junction had 6 bases not matched to a gene; V was cut back by 1 base and J by 7 bases. CDR3: CASSLGSGGTGYTF. The CDR3 DNA follows: TGTGCCAGCAGCTTAGGATCAGGGGGTACTGGCTACACCTTC. Together with reference TRBV7-2 and TRBJ1-2, the CDR3 gives the full variable domain: GAGVSQSPSNKVTEKGKDVELRCDPISGHTALYWYRQSLGQGLEFLIYFQGNSAPDKSGLPSDRFSAERTGGSVSTLTIQRTQQEDSAVYLCASSLGSGGTGYTFGSGTRLTVV.

The gene calls are TRBV7-3 and TRBJ2-1, with 10 bases aligning to TRBD2. Per the germline V gene, CDR1 is SGHTA and CDR2 is FQGTGA. The CDR3 sequence is 16 residues long. After removal of 5 bases from V and 8 bases from J, the junction contained 12 bases not matched to a gene. DNA for the CDR3: TGTGCCAGCAGCCCCCGGGTAGCGGGGGGCCAGGATGAGCAGTTCTTC. Translated: CASSPRVAGGQDEQFF.

The V gene is TRBV7-9, the J gene TRBJ2-2; D unclear. The germline V gene has CDR1 SEHNR and CDR2 FQNEAQ (reference sequence). V was clipped by 2 bases and J by 5 bases, with 9 bases between them. The CDR3 length is 14 residues. The CDR3 region has the DNA TGTGCCAGCAGCTTAAACCCAGAAACCGGGGAGCTGTTTTTT. Amino acids: CASSLNPETGELFF.

V usage is TRBV4-2 and J usage is TRBJ1-5, with unresolved D. The CDR3 loop spans 12 amino acids. Germline assignment: CDR1 LGHNA and CDR2 YNFKEQ. The V gene lost 5 bases and the J gene lost 5 bases, with 7 bases spanning the gap. CDR3 coding DNA: TGTGCCAGCAGCACCCGAGATCAGCCCCAGCATTTT. Its translation is CASSTRDQPQHF.

V and J are TRBV6-1 and TRBJ2-1; tentative D call: TRBD1 (6 bases). Trimming stripped 2 bases from V and 3 bases from J, with 11 bases between. Germline V gene lookup returns CDR1 MNHNS and CDR2 SASEGT. The CDR3 is 15 amino acids. CDR3 nucleotide sequence: TGTGCCAGCAGTGAACTCCAAGGGGGCTACAATGAGCAGTTCTTC. Translation gives CASSELQGGYNEQFF.